These 29 T cell receptor beta chains were sequenced from one sample in a study of beta chain features in type 1 diabetes (dated by TCRdb to 2016 to 2019). No antigen has been assigned to these receptors. The library was generated by the immunoSEQ multiplex PCR assay. The entire amount of isolated RNA was reverse transcribed using the High Capacity cDNA Reverse Transcription Kit, so the sequenced TCRB transcripts were expressed ones. TCRdb provides this immuneACCESS table in a form limited to in-frame rearrangements. Some clones are lacking; in checked studies, under half of them reflect an unresolved V gene, and why the rest are absent is not known. Across this sample there are roughly 230,000 clones, with about a tenth seen only once. The leading ten clones occupy around 0.017% of the sample. Points the paper makes about the study in general: Type 1 diabetes patients showed a moderate but significant shortening of TCRB CDR3 length in all four CD4+ subsets.

The sequenced sample consisted of naive CD4+ T cells from blood. Per the publication, the cell subset or site label means: true naive CD4+ T cells. The origin of the receptors is a man in his thirties or forties with type 1 diabetes.

Only a few counts were recorded for this clone. The V and J genes are TRBV18 and TRBJ1-1, with D maybe TRBD1 (5 bases). The ends were cut back, 3 bases at V and 6 bases at J, with 11 bases in the middle. CDR1 and CDR2 (germline): KGHSH, LQKENI. The CDR3 totals 13 residues. The CDR3 DNA sequence: TGTGCCAGCTCACCGGGGCACGGGTCTGAAGCTTTCTTT. Amino acid sequence: CASSPGHGSEAFF.

This clone turned up a few times. This chain uses TRBV4-1 with TRBJ1-5; 7 nucleotides match TRBD1. From germline, CDR1 is MGHRA and CDR2 YSYEKL. V lost 4 bases, J lost 6 bases, and 12 bases stayed unmatched. The CDR3 extends over 16 amino acids. The CDR3, as DNA: TGCGCCAGCAGCCTCCAGGGGGATCTGGGCGGTCAGCCCCAGCATTTT. Encoded protein: CASSLQGDLGGQPQHF.

This clone was found a few times. The same CDR3 also results from other DNA sequences found in this sample. The chain combines TRBV5-1 with TRBJ2-5; TRBD2 matches at 7 bases. The CDR3 is 14 residues long. CDR1 is SGHRS, CDR2 YFSETQ, per germline. J was trimmed by 4 bases and V by 0 bases; bases with no gene match: 3. DNA of the CDR3: TGCGCCAGCAGCTTGGGACTAGCCCGAGAGACCCAGTACTTC. Its protein is CASSLGLARETQYF.

The chain employs TRBV11-2 and TRBJ2-3; perhaps TRBD2 as D (5 bases). The CDR3 covers 11 residues. V lost 6 bases and J 5 bases, leaving 6 bases between the germline ends. Germline V lookup: CDR1 SGHAT, CDR2 FQNNGV. CDR3 nucleotides: TGTGCCAGCAGAGCGGTAGATACGCAGTATTTT. This gives the protein CASRAVDTQYF.

This clone was observed a few times. V and J are TRBV7-6 and TRBJ2-1; tentatively, D is TRBD1 (5 bases). The CDR3 has 18 residues. From germline, CDR1 is SGHVS and CDR2 FNYEAQ. The germline V and J ends were trimmed by 2 bases and 4 bases, with 21 bases remaining between them. CDR3 protein: CASSLIWGGAFGYNEQFF. CDR3 nucleotide sequence: TGTGCCAGCAGCTTAATATGGGGTGGGGCATTCGGTTACAATGAGCAGTTCTTC.

J is TRBJ1-2 and V is TRBV27; tentative D call: TRBD1 (5 bases). The CDR3 extends over 15 amino acids. V was cut by 6 bases and J by 4 bases, with 18 bases left in between. Germline V gene lookup returns CDR1 MNHEY and CDR2 SMNVEV (reference sequence). CDR3 DNA sequence: TGTGCCAGCAGCCCGCAGCCGGACAAACCCTATGGCTACACCTTC. The encoded protein is CASSPQPDKPYGYTF.

The J gene is TRBJ1-2, the V gene TRBV5-1; 9 bases fit TRBD1. V was pared by 4 bases and J by 2 bases, with 9 bases of the junction left unmatched. The CDR3 is 16 residues long. Germline-derived CDR1 and CDR2 are SGHRS and YFSETQ. The CDR3 region is CASSPRTGERNYGYTF. The CDR3 bases are TGCGCCAGCAGCCCCAGGACAGGGGAGAGGAACTATGGCTACACCTTC. The whole variable domain, remainder taken from reference TRBV5-1 and TRBJ1-2, is KAGVTQTPRYLIKTRGQQVTLSCSPISGHRSVSWYQQTPGQGLQFLFEYFSETQRNKGNFPGRFSGRQFSNSRSEMNVSTLELGDSALYLCASSPRTGERNYGYTFGSGTRLTVV.

In its sample, this clone was seen a few times. The genes are TRBV2 and TRBJ1-2; 7 positions match TRBD1. The CDR3 contains 13 residues. V shed 6 bases and J 5 bases; nucleotides not matched to a gene: 6. Germline lookup yields CDR1 SNHLY and CDR2 FYNNEI. The CDR3 loop is CASRETGRYGYTF. In nucleotides, the CDR3 is TGTGCCAGCAGGGAGACAGGGAGATATGGCTACACCTTC.

Only a few counts were recorded for this clone. The chain links TRBV28 to TRBJ2-1; D remains ambiguous. Trimming took 2 bases from V and 9 from J, leaving 5 bases between them. There are 11 residues in the CDR3. Per germline, CDR1 MDHEN and CDR2 SYDVKM. The CDR3 loop is CASSLRSEQFF. The CDR3 DNA is TGTGCCAGCAGTTTAAGGAGTGAGCAGTTCTTC.

The chain is built from TRBV9 and TRBJ2-1; maybe TRBD2 (5 bases). The CDR3 length is 15 residues. The V gene lost 1 base and the J gene lost 0 bases, with 8 bases spanning the gap. CDR1 and CDR2 from the germline V gene are SGDLS and YYNGEE. The CDR3 sequence: CASSVSGNSYNEQFF. CDR3 nucleotide sequence: TGTGCCAGCAGCGTAAGCGGAAACTCCTACAATGAGCAGTTCTTC.

V gene TRBV5-1 combines with J gene TRBJ1-3, with D possibly TRBD1 on 6 matching bases. V was shortened by 3 bases and J by 2 bases, with 12 bases between the two germline ends. Germline V gene lookup returns CDR1 SGHRS and CDR2 YFSETQ. This CDR3 has 15 amino acids. The CDR3 nucleotides read TGCGCCAGCAGCTCACAGGGTATTACTGGAAACACCATATATTTT. Translation gives CASSSQGITGNTIYF. The whole variable domain, filled in from reference TRBV5-1 and TRBJ1-3, reads KAGVTQTPRYLIKTRGQQVTLSCSPISGHRSVSWYQQTPGQGLQFLFEYFSETQRNKGNFPGRFSGRQFSNSRSEMNVSTLELGDSALYLCASSSQGITGNTIYFGEGSWLTVV.

V is TRBV29-1 and J is TRBJ1-1, with 8 bases that match TRBD1. V lost 5 bases to trimming and J lost 4 bases; unmatched junction nucleotides: 3. The CDR3 has 12 residues. The germline CDR1 and CDR2 sequences are SQVTM and ANQGSEA. CDR3 coding DNA: TGCAGCGTTCTCGGACAGGGCACTGAAGCTTTCTTT. Amino acids: CSVLGQGTEAFF.

This clone was seen a handful of times. This chain uses TRBV5-1 with TRBJ2-1; TRBD1 matches 7 bases. The CDR3 loop spans 14 amino acids. Germline assignment: CDR1 SGHRS and CDR2 YFSETQ. V shed 8 bases, J shed 0 bases, and the junction held 5 bases outside the gene matches. The CDR3 bases are TGCGCCAGTGCACAGGGGAGCTCCTACAATGAGCAGTTCTTC. This codes for CASAQGSSYNEQFF.

A few counts support this clone. The chain couples TRBV10-3 to TRBJ2-5, with D possibly being TRBD1 (5 bases). CDR3 length equals 14 residues. V lost 3 bases, J lost 2 bases, and 10 bases lay in between. Germline-derived CDR1 and CDR2 are ENHRY and SYGVKD. The CDR3: CAISDRQRQETQYF. The CDR3 DNA sequence: TGTGCCATCAGTGATAGACAGAGACAAGAGACCCAGTACTTC.

This sequence joins TRBV4-3 and TRBJ2-1; 8 bases map to TRBD1. The CDR3 is 15 residues long. Germline lookup yields CDR1 LGHNA and CDR2 YSLEER. V was clipped by 0 bases and J by 10 bases; unmatched bases: 8. The CDR3 spells CASSQDWQGAREQFF. CDR3 bases: TGCGCCAGCAGCCAAGATTGGCAGGGGGCTCGAGAGCAGTTCTTC.

In its sample, this clone was seen a few times. This chain joins TRBV6-5 and TRBJ2-1; D not resolved. Germline V gives CDR1 MNHEY, CDR2 SVGAGI. V lost 7 bases and J 0 bases, leaving 13 bases between the germline ends. The CDR3 totals 15 residues. The CDR3 DNA follows: TGTGCCAGCACAATGACCGCTAGCTCCTACAATGAGCAGTTCTTC. Translation gives CASTMTASSYNEQFF.

This clone was observed a few times. Other DNA sequences from this sample encode an identical CDR3 as well. The chain links TRBV28 to TRBJ1-5; the D is unclear. This CDR3 region has 13 residues. Per germline, CDR1 MDHEN and CDR2 SYDVKM. V lost 2 bases, J lost 6 bases, and 8 bases lay in between. The DNA for the CDR3 is TGTGCCAGCAGTTTACTGGGCCCTCAGCCCCAGCATTTT. As protein: CASSLLGPQPQHF.

The J gene is TRBJ2-7, the V gene TRBV7-8; TRBD2 agrees at 7 bases. Germline-derived CDR1 and CDR2 are SGHVS and FQNEAQ. Trimming took 5 bases from V and 2 from J; bases not matched to a gene: 6. CDR3 length: 14 residues. The CDR3 sequence: CASSPRTSAYEQYF. The DNA of the CDR3 is TGTGCCAGCAGCCCCCGAACTAGCGCCTACGAGCAGTACTTC.

This clone has a handful of counts. This rearrangement joins TRBV7-8 to TRBJ1-1; D remains ambiguous. The V gene lost 5 bases and the J gene lost 7 bases, with 8 bases spanning the gap. Per germline, CDR1 SGHVS and CDR2 FQNEAQ. The CDR3 extends over 11 amino acids. This CDR3 is CASSRGLEAFF. As DNA, the CDR3 is TGTGCCAGCAGCCGAGGACTTGAAGCTTTCTTT.

The chain combines TRBV5-1 with TRBJ2-1; 13 positions agree with TRBD2. This CDR3 spans 17 amino acids. V shed 0 bases and J 8 bases; nucleotides not matched to a gene: 8. Germline CDR1 and CDR2: SGHRS and YFSETQ. DNA of the CDR3: TGCGCCAGCAGCTTGGGACTAGCGGGGGGCTCCAACCATGAGCAGTTCTTC. It specifies CASSLGLAGGSNHEQFF.

The chain employs TRBV27 and TRBJ2-7, with 11 bases aligning to TRBD1. V was clipped by 4 bases and J by 7 bases; unmatched bases: 6. CDR3 length: 14 residues. Germline values: CDR1 MNHEY, CDR2 SMNVEV (reference sequence). The CDR3 nucleotides read TGTGCCAGCAGTTCCGGACAGGGGGCAGAGGAGCAGTACTTC. Amino acid sequence: CASSSGQGAEEQYF.

The sample holds a few counts of this clone. This chain connects TRBV5-1 to TRBJ2-5; 13 bases map to TRBD2. The germline V gene has CDR1 SGHRS and CDR2 YFSETQ. Trimming cost V 3 bases and J 3 bases; bases outside gene matches: 2. This CDR3 has 15 residues. DNA of the CDR3: TGCGCCAGCAGCTACGGGACTAGCGGGGAAGAGACCCAGTACTTC. It translates to CASSYGTSGEETQYF.

The V gene is TRBV5-1, the J gene TRBJ2-5; 10 bases line up with TRBD1. With 4 bases clipped from V and 0 bases from J, the junction kept 3 bases outside the gene matches. This CDR3 region has 15 residues. Per germline, CDR1 SGHRS and CDR2 YFSETQ. As DNA, the CDR3 is TGCGCCAGCAGCGGGACAGGGGCGTACCAAGAGACCCAGTACTTC. Translating gives CASSGTGAYQETQYF.

This clone was counted a few times. This sequence joins TRBV29-1 and TRBJ2-1; tentatively, D is TRBD1 (6 bases). Germline CDR1 SQVTM, CDR2 ANQGSEA. Trimming removed 7 bases from V and 9 bases from J, with 16 bases in between. This CDR3 is 12 amino acids long. The CDR3 nucleotides are TGCAGCGCCGGACCTTCAGGGGTTGAGCAGTTCTTC. Its translation is CSAGPSGVEQFF.

This clone was seen a handful of times. The chain is built from TRBV7-2 and TRBJ1-4, with a weak D call TRBD1 (6 bases). Germline values: CDR1 SGHTA, CDR2 FQGNSA. Trimming shortened V by 6 bases and J by 5 bases, and 13 bases separated the two germline ends. The CDR3 loop spans 14 amino acids. CDR3 DNA: TGTGCCAGCAGATCTACAGGGCGGAATGAAAAACTGTTTTTT. It encodes CASRSTGRNEKLFF.

This clone was counted only a few times. The V gene is TRBV25-1, the J gene TRBJ2-3; the match to TRBD2 covers 9 bases. V lost 4 bases, J lost 6 bases, and 5 bases stayed unmatched. Per the germline V gene, CDR1 is MGHDK and CDR2 is SYGVNS. The CDR3 is 14 residues long. The CDR3 loop is CASSVGLASDTQYF. The CDR3 bases are TGTGCCAGCAGTGTCGGACTAGCGTCGGATACGCAGTATTTT. Based on the CDR3 plus reference TRBV25-1 and TRBJ2-3, the full variable domain is EADIYQTPRYLVIGTGKKITLECSQTMGHDKMYWYQQDPGMELHLIHYSYGVNSTEKGDLSSESTVSRIRTEHFPLTLESARPSHTSQYLCASSVGLASDTQYFGPGTRLTVL.

The V and J genes are TRBV7-9 and TRBJ2-5; perhaps TRBD1 as D (5 bases). CDR3 length equals 13 residues. The V gene's germline CDR1 is SEHNR and CDR2 FQNEAQ (reference sequence). Trimming pared 6 bases from V and 2 bases from J, leaving 10 bases between. CDR3 residues: CASRRTQQETQYF. CDR3 DNA: TGTGCCAGCAGAAGGACACAACAAGAGACCCAGTACTTC.

This clone was counted between two and nine times. The chain joins TRBV2 to TRBJ2-4; D might be TRBD1 (6 bases). The CDR3 covers 16 residues. Trimming cost V 6 bases and J 6 bases, with 21 bases left between them. In germline, CDR1 is SNHLY, CDR2 FYNNEI. The CDR3 spells CASRTGWGSSRNIQYF. The CDR3 DNA reads TGTGCCAGCAGGACAGGTTGGGGGAGTTCGAGAAACATTCAGTACTTC.

The V call is TRBV28, the J call TRBJ1-2; perhaps TRBD1 as D (5 bases). The CDR3 contains 12 residues. V lost 5 bases and J lost 8, with 12 bases in between. CDR1 is MDHEN, CDR2 SYDVKM, per germline. The CDR3 sequence: CASSARGTGYTF. The CDR3, as DNA: TGTGCCAGCAGTGCTCGGGGGACCGGCTACACCTTC.